The rows below give T cell receptor beta chains drawn from one sample of a study of T cell responses to AZD1222 COVID-19 vaccine. Libraries were prepared by immunoSEQ multiplex PCR; TCRdb keeps only in-frame clonotypes and omits some of them. The sample has roughly 120,000 clones, 80% to 90% seen once; the top ten hold roughly 3.9%. Sample: peripheral blood, taken on day 0 of MenACWY control vaccination. These receptors were obtained from an adult in good health. CDR3s include the opening cysteine and the closing phenylalanine or tryptophan.

>TRBV27|TRBJ2-1
CASSPGLAAHEQFF
>TRBV24-1|TRBJ1-3
CATSDSGGLSNTIYF
>TRBV7-2|TRBJ2-2
CASSLGGGDTGELFF
>TRBV5-4|TRBJ1-2
CASSLQSGAGGGYTF
>TRBV5-1|TRBJ1-2
CASSSGTQNYGYTF
>TRBV11-3|TRBJ2-1
CASSLGTGYGQGRRNEQFF
>TRBV14|TRBJ1-2
CASSQFQTGVYGYTF
>TRBV24-1|TRBJ2-3
CATSDPPTDTQYF
>TRBV5-8|TRBJ1-4
CASSKNRGAGEKLFF
>TRBV3-1/TRBV3-2|TRBJ1-2
CASSRQAAYYGYTF
>TRBV19|TRBJ2-1
CASSNGMQYNEQFF
>TRBV6-5|TRBJ1-2
CASKPGQGSGYTF
>TRBV7-9|TRBJ1-1
CASSWGVGTEAFF
>TRBV4-3|TRBJ1-4
CASSQDRATWSHEKLFF
>TRBV7-9|TRBJ1-2
CASTKGGSNYGYTF
>TRBV24-1|TRBJ2-3
CATSVGDSYTDTQYF
>TRBV18|TRBJ2-2
CASSPPTGRTSGELFF
>TRBV24-1|TRBJ1-2
CATSDPYRGAYGYTF
>TRBV7-6|TRBJ2-7
CASSSGTGAYEQYF
>TRBV5-1|TRBJ2-5
CASSDELAGPATQYF
>TRBV18|TRBJ1-2
CASSPETGLYYGYTF
>TRBV12-3/TRBV12-4|TRBJ1-5
CASSIQGWQPQHF
>TRBV2|TRBJ2-7
CASSVGQTYSYEQYF
>TRBV3-1/TRBV3-2|TRBJ1-1
CASGFGTGNTEAFF
>TRBV19|TRBJ2-1
CASSRSWGYNEQFF
>TRBV6-1|TRBJ1-5
CASSDREPTINSNQPQHF
>TRBV6-6|TRBJ1-1
CASRLSDRANTEAFF
>TRBV9|TRBJ2-1
CASSVALLAGVRNEQFF
>TRBV25-1|TRBJ1-2
CASSDRRTGEGNYGYTF
>TRBV4-3|TRBJ1-1
CASSQDLTLSTEAFF
>TRBV5-1|TRBJ1-6
CASSWDRGSYNSPLHF
>TRBV7-9|TRBJ1-5
CASSYSPDQPQHF
>TRBV5-4|TRBJ2-5
CASSSAPGLAGAQTQYF
>TRBV28|TRBJ2-3
CASRPRGTPDTQYF
>TRBV2|TRBJ1-1
CASSESRQENTEAFF
>TRBV7-8|TRBJ1-4
CASSLPRTGTGEKLFF
>TRBV6-6|TRBJ2-1
CASSYSQGTEQFF
>TRBV4-3|TRBJ1-4
CASSQGLGRQVNEKLFF
>TRBV24-1|TRBJ1-1
CATSVTGSTEAFF
>TRBV18|TRBJ2-1
CASSPPTSYNEQFF
>TRBV19|TRBJ1-2
CASSIAQVRRGYTF
>TRBV9|TRBJ1-1
CASSVEGWGGTEAFF
>TRBV7-2|TRBJ1-2
CASSLAQGLNYGYTF
>TRBV9|TRBJ2-5
CASSLRTRETQYF
>TRBV28|TRBJ1-3
CASSPGPGAIRGNTIYF
>TRBV29-1|TRBJ1-1
CSSNIVGSSEAFF
>TRBV13|TRBJ1-2
CATSGGQGGGYTF
>TRBV4-1|TRBJ2-1
CASSHTQGLNEQFF
>TRBV11-2|TRBJ1-3
CASSFRRDPKGNTIYF
>TRBV3-1/TRBV3-2|TRBJ1-1
CASSQSVRNQAFF
>TRBV19|TRBJ1-5
CASTGQDQSNQPQHF
>TRBV5-1|TRBJ1-1
CASSRDLYEGTEAFF
>TRBV28|TRBJ1-4
CASSLGISATNEKLFF
>TRBV5-4|TRBJ2-1
CASSPRDSSYNEQFF
>TRBV7-8|TRBJ1-2
CASSLNPAGGGGYTF
>TRBV5-1|TRBJ1-1
CASSLERTGVDQAFF
>TRBV5-1|TRBJ1-6
CASSWDRGYNSPLHF